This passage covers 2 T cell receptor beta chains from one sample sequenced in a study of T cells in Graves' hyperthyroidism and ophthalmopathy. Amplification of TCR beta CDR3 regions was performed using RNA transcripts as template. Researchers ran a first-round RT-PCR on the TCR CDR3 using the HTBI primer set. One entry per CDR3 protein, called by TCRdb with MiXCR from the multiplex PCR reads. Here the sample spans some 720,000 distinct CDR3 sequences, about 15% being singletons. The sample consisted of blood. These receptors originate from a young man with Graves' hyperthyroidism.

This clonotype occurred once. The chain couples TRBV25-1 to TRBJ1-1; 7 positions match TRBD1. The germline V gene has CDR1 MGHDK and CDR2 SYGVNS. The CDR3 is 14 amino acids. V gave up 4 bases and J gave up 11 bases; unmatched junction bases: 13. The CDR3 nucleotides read TGTGCCAGCAGTGCGTCTTTGGGACAGCCCGAGGCTTTCTTT. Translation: CASSASLGQPEAFF. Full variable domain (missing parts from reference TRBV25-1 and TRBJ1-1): EADIYQTPRYLVIGTGKKITLECSQTMGHDKMYWYQQDPGMELHLIHYSYGVNSTEKGDLSSESTVSRIRTEHFPLTLESARPSHTSQYLCASSASLGQPEAFFGQGTRLTVV.

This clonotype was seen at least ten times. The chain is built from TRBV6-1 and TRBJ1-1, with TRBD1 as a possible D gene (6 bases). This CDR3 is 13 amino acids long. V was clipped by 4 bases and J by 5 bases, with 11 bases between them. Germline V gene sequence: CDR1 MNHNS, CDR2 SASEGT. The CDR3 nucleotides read TGTGCCAGCAGTGGGGAGGGGGGGACTGAAGCTTTCTTT. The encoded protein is CASSGEGGTEAFF.